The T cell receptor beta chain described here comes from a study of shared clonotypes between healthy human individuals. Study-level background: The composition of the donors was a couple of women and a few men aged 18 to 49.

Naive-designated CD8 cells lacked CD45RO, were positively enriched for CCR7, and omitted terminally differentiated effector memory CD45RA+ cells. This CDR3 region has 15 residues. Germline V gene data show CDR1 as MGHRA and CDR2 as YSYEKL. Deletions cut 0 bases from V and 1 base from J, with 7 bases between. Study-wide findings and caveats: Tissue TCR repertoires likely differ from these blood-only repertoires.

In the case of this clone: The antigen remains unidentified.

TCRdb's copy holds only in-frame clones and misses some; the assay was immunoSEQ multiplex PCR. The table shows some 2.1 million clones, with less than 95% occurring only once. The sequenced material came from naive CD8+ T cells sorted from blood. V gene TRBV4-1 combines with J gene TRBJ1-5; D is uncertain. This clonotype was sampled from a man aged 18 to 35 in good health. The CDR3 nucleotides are TGCGCCAGCAGCCAAGATCGCAGCAGCAATCAGCCCCAGCATTTT. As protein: CASSQDRSSNQPQHF.